The T cell receptor beta chain described here comes from a study of OX40 agonist ivuxolimab in advanced cancers. Study observations and caveats: Expanded peripheral T cells had an undetermined antigen specificity. Average numbers of expanded clones were greater in CD8+ T cells than in CD4+.

Measured with immunoSEQ multiplex PCR; TCRdb has only the in-frame clones, and not every one. The repertoire holds about 51,000 clones, with about 86% as singletons. Collection of blood occurred at baseline, at cycle 4 day 1, and at cycle 7 day 1. By frequency in the sample, this clone is medium-sized. The antigen is unknown. The CDR3 covers 15 residues. The V gene's germline CDR1 is SGHTA and CDR2 FQGNSA. J lost 1 base, V lost 4 bases, and 6 bases had no gene match. The sample here was CD4+ or CD8+ T cells sorted from blood, taken in a trial of the OX40 agonist ivuxolimab. The chain is built from TRBV7-2 and TRBJ1-1; the match to TRBD1 covers 7 bases. The sequence was collected from an adult with an advanced solid tumor such as melanoma, head and neck, liver or kidney cancer. The DNA for the CDR3 is TGTGCCAGCAGCTCGGCTCGACAGGGGAACACTGAAGCTTTCTTT. Its translation is CASSSARQGNTEAFF.